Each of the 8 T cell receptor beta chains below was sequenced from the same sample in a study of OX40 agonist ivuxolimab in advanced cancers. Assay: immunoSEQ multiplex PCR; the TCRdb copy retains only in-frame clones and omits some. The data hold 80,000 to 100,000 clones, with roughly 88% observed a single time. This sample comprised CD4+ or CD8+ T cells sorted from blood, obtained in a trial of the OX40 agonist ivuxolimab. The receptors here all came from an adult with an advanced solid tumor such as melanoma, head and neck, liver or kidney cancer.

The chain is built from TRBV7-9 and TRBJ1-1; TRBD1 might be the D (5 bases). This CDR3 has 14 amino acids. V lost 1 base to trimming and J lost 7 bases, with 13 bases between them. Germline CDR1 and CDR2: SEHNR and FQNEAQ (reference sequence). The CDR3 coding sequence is TGTGCCAGCAGCTTAGGTGGGGGAGACAGTGAAGCTTTCTTT. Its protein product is CASSLGGGDSEAFF.

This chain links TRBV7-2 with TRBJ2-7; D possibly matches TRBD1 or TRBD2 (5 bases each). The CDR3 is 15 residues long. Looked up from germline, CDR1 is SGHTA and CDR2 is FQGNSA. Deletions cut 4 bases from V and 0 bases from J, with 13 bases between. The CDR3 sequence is CASSSGTPSSYEQYF. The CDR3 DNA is TGTGCCAGCAGCTCCGGGACGCCGAGCTCCTACGAGCAGTACTTC.

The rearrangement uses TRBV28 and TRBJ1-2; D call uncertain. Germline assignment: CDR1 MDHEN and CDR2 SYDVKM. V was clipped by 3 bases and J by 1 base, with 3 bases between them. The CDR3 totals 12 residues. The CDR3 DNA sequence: TGTGCCAGCAGTTTTAATAACTATGGCTACACCTTC. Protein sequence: CASSFNNYGYTF.

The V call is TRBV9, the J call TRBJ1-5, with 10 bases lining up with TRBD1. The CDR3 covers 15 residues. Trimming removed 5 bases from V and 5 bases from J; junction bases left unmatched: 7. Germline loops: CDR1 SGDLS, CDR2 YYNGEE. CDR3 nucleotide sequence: TGTGCCAGCAGGGGGGGACAGGGGTCAGATCAGCCCCAGCATTTT. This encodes CASRGGQGSDQPQHF.

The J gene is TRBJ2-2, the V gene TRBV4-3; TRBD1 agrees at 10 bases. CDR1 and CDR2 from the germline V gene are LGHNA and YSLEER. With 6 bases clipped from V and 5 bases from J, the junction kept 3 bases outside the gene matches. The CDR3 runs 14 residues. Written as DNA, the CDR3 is TGCGCCAGCAGGGACAGGGGGAGGACCGGGGAGCTGTTTTTT. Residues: CASRDRGRTGELFF.

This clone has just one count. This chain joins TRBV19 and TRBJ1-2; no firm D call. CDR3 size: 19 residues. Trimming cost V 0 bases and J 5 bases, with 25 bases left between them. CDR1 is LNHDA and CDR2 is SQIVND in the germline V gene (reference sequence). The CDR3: CASSIDVKSEKGFLYGYTF. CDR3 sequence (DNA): TGTGCCAGTAGTATAGATGTAAAGTCGGAAAAGGGATTCTTATATGGCTACACCTTC.

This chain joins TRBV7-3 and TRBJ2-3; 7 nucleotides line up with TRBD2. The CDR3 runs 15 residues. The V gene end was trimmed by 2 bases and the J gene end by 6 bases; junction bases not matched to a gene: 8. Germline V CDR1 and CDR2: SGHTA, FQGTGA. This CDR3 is CASSLAGVLGDTQYF. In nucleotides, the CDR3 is TGTGCCAGCAGCTTAGCGGGAGTCCTGGGGGATACGCAGTATTTT.

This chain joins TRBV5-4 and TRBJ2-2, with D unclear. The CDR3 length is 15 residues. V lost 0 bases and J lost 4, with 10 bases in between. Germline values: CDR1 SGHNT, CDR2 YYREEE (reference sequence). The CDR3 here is CASSLEYSSTGELFF. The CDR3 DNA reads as TGTGCCAGCAGCTTGGAGTACAGCAGCACCGGGGAGCTGTTTTTT.